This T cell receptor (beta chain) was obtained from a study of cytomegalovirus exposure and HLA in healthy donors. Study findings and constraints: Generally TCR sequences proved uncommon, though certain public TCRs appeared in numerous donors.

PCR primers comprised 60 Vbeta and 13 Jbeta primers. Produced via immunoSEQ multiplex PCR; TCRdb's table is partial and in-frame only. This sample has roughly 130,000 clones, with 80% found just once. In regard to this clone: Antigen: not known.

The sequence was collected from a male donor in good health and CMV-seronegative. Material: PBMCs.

The CDR3 protein is CASDFAGGYTDTQYF. The CDR3 DNA sequence: TGTGCTAGTGATTTTGCGGGGGGGTACACAGATACGCAGTATTTT. This chain joins TRBV12-5 and TRBJ2-3; 9 nucleotides align to TRBD2. V lost 7 bases and J lost 2; bases outside the gene matches: 7. The CDR3 totals 15 residues. CDR1 and CDR2 from the germline V gene are LGHNT and FRNRAP.